These 25 T cell receptor beta chains share one sample of origin, sequenced in a study of shared clonotypes between healthy human individuals. The assay was immunoSEQ multiplex PCR, and TCRdb's table has in-frame clones only and misses some. The sample records about 2.1 million clones, around 95% being singletons. CD45RO-negative, CCR7-positively selected cells formed the naive CD8 fraction, excluding terminally differentiated effector memory CD45RA+ cells. The material sequenced was naive CD8+ T cells from PBMCs. Receptors were obtained from a man between 18 and 35 years old in good health. Some clones in this sample may be carry-over from other donors' samples.

In its sample, this clone was seen once. The CDR3 protein is CASSQPGTAYEQYF. The CDR3 DNA sequence: TGTGCCAGCAGTCAACCCGGGACAGCGTACGAGCAGTACTTC. The genes are TRBV6-4 and TRBJ2-7, with 7 positions matching TRBD1. After removal of 5 bases from V and 4 bases from J, the junction contained 8 bases not matched to a gene. Germline assignment: CDR1 MRHNA and CDR2 SNTAGT. The CDR3 is 14 amino acids.

In its sample, this clone was seen once. The rearrangement links TRBV11-2 to TRBJ2-7, with D possibly being TRBD1 or TRBD2 (7 bases each). The ends were cut back, 6 bases at V and 4 bases at J, with 19 bases in the middle. The CDR3 consists of 15 residues. Per germline, CDR1 SGHAT and CDR2 FQNNGV. CDR3: CASRAQGGLMYEQYF. As DNA, the CDR3 is TGTGCCAGCAGAGCCCAGGGGGGGCTTATGTACGAGCAGTACTTC.

As for this clone: Other nucleotide sequences in the sample specify the same CDR3. This chain connects TRBV7-9 to TRBJ1-5; D uncertain. Between the trimmed V and J ends, which lost 0 bases and 2 bases, there was a span of 5 bases. CDR1 is SEHNR and CDR2 is FQNEAQ in the germline V gene (reference sequence). This CDR3 is built from 14 residues. CDR3 nucleotide sequence: TGTGCCAGCAGCTTAGCGGGTGGCAATCAGCCCCAGCATTTT. Translated, it gives CASSLAGGNQPQHF.

The chain joins TRBV9 to TRBJ1-2; TRBD1 matches 10 bases. The germline V gene encodes CDR1 SGDLS and CDR2 YYNGEE. The V and J ends lost 4 bases and 8 bases, in that order; junction bases with no gene match: 8. This CDR3 region has 14 residues. In nucleotides, the CDR3 is TGTGCCAGCAGCCTCGGGACAGGGGATCGAGGCTACACCTTC. Translation: CASSLGTGDRGYTF.

The CDR3 DNA follows: TGTGCCAGCAACCAACAGGGCTCCGGAAACACCATATATTTT. It specifies CASNQQGSGNTIYF. The V and J genes are TRBV9 and TRBJ1-3; tentatively, D is TRBD1 (6 bases). The CDR3 runs to 14 residues. The germline V and J ends were trimmed by 6 bases and 4 bases, with 14 bases remaining between them. The V gene's germline CDR1 is SGDLS and CDR2 YYNGEE.

The J gene is TRBJ1-2, the V gene TRBV5-4; a possible D gene is TRBD1 (5 bases). V lost 2 bases and J 10 bases, leaving 12 bases between the germline ends. Germline assignment: CDR1 SGHNT and CDR2 YYREEE (reference sequence). The CDR3 has 12 residues. CDR3 sequence: CASSFGGALYTF. CDR3 DNA: TGTGCCAGCAGCTTCGGTGGGGCCCTCTACACCTTC.

This clone was found once. The chain carries TRBV2 and TRBJ2-2; no definite D call. The CDR3 is made up of 11 amino acids. Trimming stripped 6 bases from V and 8 bases from J, with 7 bases between. Germline lookup yields CDR1 SNHLY and CDR2 FYNNEI. The CDR3 loop is CASRVVGELFF. Written as DNA, the CDR3 is TGTGCCAGCAGAGTGGTGGGGGAGCTGTTTTTT.

The chain is built from TRBV9 and TRBJ1-2, with 10 positions matching TRBD1. V lost 2 bases and J lost 7; bases outside the gene matches: 8. Germline V gene sequence: CDR1 SGDLS, CDR2 YYNGEE. The length of the CDR3 is 15 residues. The chain's CDR3 is CASSVGQGYNGGYTF. As DNA, the CDR3 is TGTGCCAGCAGCGTGGGACAGGGGTATAATGGTGGCTACACCTTC.

This clone has only a few counts. V usage is TRBV21-1 and J usage is TRBJ2-7; the tabulated D call, TRBD1, remains unverified against the DNA. TRBV21-1 is marked as a pseudogene. This CDR3 has 17 amino acids. The CDR3 loop reads CASSQSKGQEMSSEQYF. DNA for the CDR3: TGTGCCAGCAGCCAAAGTAAGGGACAGGAGATGAGTAGCGAGCAGTACTTC.

This clone is a singleton in its sample. Other DNA sequences from this sample encode an identical CDR3 as well. This chain links TRBV7-9 with TRBJ1-5; D remains unclear. V lost 0 bases, J lost 1 base, and 7 bases lay in between. The CDR3 consists of 15 residues. Germline V gene sequence: CDR1 SEHNR, CDR2 FQNEAQ (reference sequence). The CDR3 region has the DNA TGTGCCAGCAGCTTAGCGACGGACAGCAATCAGCCCCAGCATTTT. This encodes CASSLATDSNQPQHF.

This chain uses TRBV6-1 with TRBJ2-7; 11 bases are shared with TRBD2. The CDR3 covers 17 residues. Germline V lookup: CDR1 MNHNS, CDR2 SASEGT. Trimming cost V 3 bases and J 2 bases; bases outside gene matches: 9. CDR3 coding DNA: TGTGCCAGCAGTGAGTACGGGACTAGCGGCCGAACCTACGAGCAGTACTTC. It codes for CASSEYGTSGRTYEQYF.

The chain couples TRBV4-1 to TRBJ1-1; 8 bases match TRBD1. The trim removed 2 bases at V and 5 bases at J, leaving 7 bases unmatched. This CDR3 is 15 amino acids long. Germline CDR1 reads MGHRA; CDR2 reads YSYEKL. The CDR3 sequence is CASSQRMTGATEAFF. CDR3 coding DNA: TGCGCCAGCAGCCAAAGGATGACAGGGGCAACTGAAGCTTTCTTT.

CDR3 region: CATRPRSGPWGEQYF. The CDR3 coding sequence is TGTGCCACCAGGCCGAGAAGCGGTCCTTGGGGCGAGCAGTACTTC. The V gene is TRBV15, the J gene TRBJ2-7; possibly TRBD2 for D (5 bases). The length of the CDR3 is 15 residues. From germline, CDR1 is LNHNV and CDR2 YYDKDF (reference sequence). Trimming stripped 6 bases from V and 6 bases from J, with 21 bases between.

This clone was counted a single time. The V call is TRBV11-2, the J call TRBJ2-5, with TRBD1 matching over 9 bases. Per germline, CDR1 SGHAT and CDR2 FQNNGV. Germline trimming cut 6 bases from V and 3 bases from J; bases unmatched to any gene: 2. The length of the CDR3 is 13 residues. The CDR3 is CASRQGAEETQYF. DNA of the CDR3: TGTGCCAGCAGACAGGGGGCGGAAGAGACCCAGTACTTC.

The gene calls are TRBV7-8 and TRBJ2-1, with 7 positions matching TRBD2. Germline CDR1 is SGHVS and CDR2 is FQNEAQ. With 2 bases clipped from V and 1 base from J, the junction kept 8 bases outside the gene matches. The length of the CDR3 is 17 residues. CDR3 amino acids: CASSLLSAGVSYNEQFF. CDR3 bases: TGTGCCAGCAGCTTACTCTCTGCGGGAGTATCCTACAATGAGCAGTTCTTC. The whole variable domain, remainder taken from reference TRBV7-8 and TRBJ2-1, is GAGVSQSPRYKVAKRGQDVALRCDPISGHVSLFWYQQALGQGPEFLTYFQNEAQLDKSGLPSDRFFAERPEGSVSTLKIQRTQQEDSAVYLCASSLLSAGVSYNEQFFGPGTRLTVL.

V is TRBV5-6 and J is TRBJ1-3; D remains ambiguous. Trimming removed 4 bases from V and 7 bases from J, with 21 bases in between. The V gene's germline CDR1 is SGHDT and CDR2 YYEEEE. The CDR3 length is 16 residues. CDR3 coding DNA: TGTGCCAGCAGCCCGTTACCAGGCGGAAGCCCGAACACCATATATTTT. Translating it yields CASSPLPGGSPNTIYF.

A note on this clone: This sample also contains other DNA sequences that code for the same CDR3. The CDR3: CASSPREETQYF. CDR3 coding DNA: TGTGCCAGCAGCCCAAGAGAAGAGACCCAGTACTTC. The chain employs TRBV7-2 and TRBJ2-5, with D hard to call. Germline V gene lookup returns CDR1 SGHTA and CDR2 FQGNSA. Trimming removed 5 bases at V and 3 bases at J, with 7 bases between. The CDR3 length is 12 residues.

The rearrangement joins TRBV5-4 to TRBJ2-7, with 9 positions matching TRBD2. This CDR3 comprises 16 residues. V was clipped by 0 bases and J by 3 bases; unmatched bases: 7. Germline V gives CDR1 SGHNT, CDR2 YYREEE (reference sequence). The CDR3 DNA follows: TGTGCCAGCAGCTTGGGACTAGCGGAACTCAACTACGAGCAGTACTTC. The encoded protein is CASSLGLAELNYEQYF. The full variable domain, with the rest looked up from reference TRBV5-4 and TRBJ2-7, is ETGVTQSPTHLIKTRGQQVTLRCSSQSGHNTVSWYQQALGQGPQFIFQYYREEENGRGNFPPRFSGLQFPNYSSELNVNALELDDSALYLCASSLGLAELNYEQYFGPGTRLTVT.

The DNA for the CDR3 is TGTGCCAGCAGTTTGGCACTCTCCTACAATGAGCAGTTCTTC. It yields the protein CASSLALSYNEQFF. The V call is TRBV27, the J call TRBJ2-1, with D hard to call. V lost 3 bases and J lost 0, with 6 bases in between. The CDR3 loop spans 14 amino acids. Germline CDR1 MNHEY, CDR2 SMNVEV (reference sequence).

The V and J genes are TRBV15 and TRBJ2-7; no clear D. V was cut by 0 bases and J by 0 bases, with 6 bases left in between. This CDR3 is built from 14 residues. Germline loops: CDR1 LNHNV, CDR2 YYDKDF (reference sequence). CDR3 nucleotides: TGTGCCACCAGCAGAGAGGCCCTCTCCTACGAGCAGTACTTC. It is translated as CATSREALSYEQYF.

This clone was picked up one time. V is TRBV28 and J is TRBJ2-1; 8 bases align to TRBD2. This CDR3 region has 15 residues. Trimming cost V 3 bases and J 2 bases; bases outside gene matches: 3. The germline gives CDR1 MDHEN, CDR2 SYDVKM. This CDR3 reads CASSFGLATYNEQFF. CDR3 in DNA: TGTGCCAGCAGTTTTGGACTAGCCACCTACAATGAGCAGTTCTTC. The full variable domain, completed using reference TRBV28 and TRBJ2-1, is DVKVTQSSRYLVKRTGEKVFLECVQDMDHENMFWYRQDPGLGLRLIYFSYDVKMKEKGDIPEGYSVSREKKERFSLILESASTNQTSMYLCASSFGLATYNEQFFGPGTRLTVL.

The J gene is TRBJ2-5, the V gene TRBV27, with 7 bases lining up with TRBD2. The V and J ends lost 4 bases and 4 bases, in that order; junction bases with no gene match: 15. The CDR3 contains 17 residues. Germline V CDR1 and CDR2: MNHEY, SMNVEV (reference sequence). CDR3 residues: CASSYNYAGEEGETQYF. The CDR3 nucleotides read TGTGCCAGCAGTTATAACTATGCGGGAGAGGAGGGAGAGACCCAGTACTTC.

The rearrangement links TRBV28 to TRBJ1-5; 10 bases align to TRBD1. J lost 7 bases, V lost 8 bases, and 14 bases had no gene match. The CDR3 length is 16 residues. Germline V gene data show CDR1 as MDHEN and CDR2 as SYDVKM. CDR3 loop: CASSKKARDRGQPQHF. CDR3 coding DNA: TGTGCCAGCTCAAAGAAGGCCCGGGACAGGGGCCAGCCCCAGCATTTT. The entire variable domain, with the rest obtained from reference TRBV28 and TRBJ1-5, is as follows: DVKVTQSSRYLVKRTGEKVFLECVQDMDHENMFWYRQDPGLGLRLIYFSYDVKMKEKGDIPEGYSVSREKKERFSLILESASTNQTSMYLCASSKKARDRGQPQHFGDGTRLSIL.

This chain joins TRBV27 and TRBJ2-1; 9 positions match TRBD1. The CDR3 runs 15 residues. From germline, CDR1 is MNHEY and CDR2 SMNVEV (reference sequence). J was trimmed by 10 bases and V by 5 bases; bases with no gene match: 12. The CDR3 here is CASSPSRTGVGEQFF. The CDR3, as DNA: TGTGCCAGCAGTCCCTCTAGGACAGGGGTGGGAGAGCAGTTCTTC.

The chain is built from TRBV27 and TRBJ2-5; D may be TRBD2 (6 bases). Germline CDR1 reads MNHEY; CDR2 reads SMNVEV (reference sequence). Deletions cut 0 bases from V and 4 bases from J, with 15 bases between. The CDR3 extends over 16 amino acids. CDR3 nucleotides: TGTGCCAGCAGTTTATCGGGACTCCGGGCTGGAGAGACCCAGTACTTC. It yields the protein CASSLSGLRAGETQYF.